One T cell receptor beta chain is described in this entry. Its antigen is unidentified. A multiplex PCR was run with 60 Vbeta primers and 13 Jbeta primers. Method: immunoSEQ multiplex PCR; TCRdb's copy keeps in-frame clones and lacks some. The repertoire holds roughly 69,000 clones, with around 66% as singletons. This entry is derived from a study of cytomegalovirus exposure and HLA in healthy donors. Study-wide points: Later on, a genetic analysis was performed. It linked a missense variant in DCLRE1C with V- and J-gene trimming of TCR beta. Most TCR sequences were seen very rarely across donors, but some public TCRs occurred in many.

When sampled, the donors appeared nominally healthy, though they likely had unrecorded immune exposures. The CDR3 has 14 residues. CDR1 is MNHNY and CDR2 is SVGAGI in the germline V gene (reference sequence). Trimming stripped 2 bases from V and 1 base from J, with 8 bases between. This chain links TRBV6-6 with TRBJ1-2; D remains ambiguous. The TCR sequence derives from a male donor in good health and CMV-seropositive. The specimen was PBMCs. This CDR3 is CASSYPRDNYGYTF. The CDR3 nucleotides are TGTGCCAGCAGTTACCCACGGGATAACTATGGCTACACCTTC.